The rows below give T cell receptor beta chains drawn from one sample of a study of blood T cell repertoires in COVID-19. Measured with immunoSEQ multiplex PCR; TCRdb has only the in-frame clones, and not every one. Of more than 45,000 clones in the sample, roughly 82% were seen once. The sequencing input was peripheral blood. The source of these receptors is a woman aged 55-75 years with acute or convalescent COVID-19. Each CDR3 is given with its conserved first and last residue. D genes are given only for firm matches. Not every row has a clone size; where given, it reads once, few, many or a size class.

V	D	J	size	DNA	CDR3
TRBV7-2	NA	TRBJ2-5	once	TGTGCCAGCAGCTTAGTTGGCGGCCAAGAGACCCAGTACTTC	CASSLVGGQETQYF
TRBV24-1	TRBD1	TRBJ2-4	once	TGTGCCACCAGTGATCCACAGGGGATAGCCAAAAACATTCAGTACTTC	CATSDPQGIAKNIQYF
TRBV6-5	TRBD1	TRBJ1-2	NA	TGTGCCAGCAGTACGAGTGGGGGACAGGCACAAGGCTACACCTTC	CASSTSGGQAQGYTF
TRBV29-1	TRBD2	TRBJ2-7	NA	TGCAGCGGGGGGGGATGGACTCAAAGCACCTACGAGCAGTACTTC	CSGGGWTQSTYEQYF
TRBV5-1	NA	TRBJ1-2	NA	TGCGCCAGCAGGCAGGGGCCGGGTGACTATGGCTACACCTTC	CASRQGPGDYGYTF
TRBV21-1	NA	TRBJ1-1	NA	TGTGCCAGCAGCAAAAGGGAGACCACTGAAGCTTTCTTT	CASSKRETTEAFF
TRBV29-1	TRBD1	TRBJ1-1	NA	TGCAGCGTTGTTAGGGGGCAGGGTACTGAAGCTTTCTTT	CSVVRGQGTEAFF
TRBV30	TRBD1	TRBJ1-1	NA	TGTGCCTGGAGTGTAGCATCTCTCCGGGACAGGCGCATGAAAGCTTTCTTT	CAWSVASLRDRRMKAFF
TRBV5-1	TRBD1	TRBJ1-2	NA	TGCGCCAGCAGCTTGGACAGGGGCTATGGCTACACCTTC	CASSLDRGYGYTF
TRBV27	TRBD2	TRBJ2-1	NA	TGTGCCAGCAGTAGGGAGGGGACTAGAACCAATGAGCAGTTCTTC	CASSREGTRTNEQFF
TRBV5-5	NA	TRBJ2-3	NA	TGTGCCAGCAGCTGGCGACAAGGGGCCAGCACAGATACGCAGTATTTT	CASSWRQGASTDTQYF
TRBV21-1	NA	TRBJ1-2	NA	TGTGCCAGCAGCAATCTGGGAGGGACAGGGGGGCGAGGTGGCTACACCTTC	CASSNLGGTGGRGGYTF
TRBV19	TRBD1	TRBJ2-7	NA	TGTGCCAGTATGGCCGGGACAGGCGACTACGAGCAGTACTTC	CASMAGTGDYEQYF
TRBV2	NA	TRBJ2-7	once	TGTGCCAGCACGGGGGACGAGCAGTACTTC	CASTGDEQYF
TRBV9	NA	TRBJ2-2	NA	TGTGCCAGCAGCGCAGACACCGGGGAGCTGTTTTTT	CASSADTGELFF
TRBV18	TRBD1	TRBJ1-5	NA	TGTGCCAGCTCCCGGGGACAGGAGCAGCCCCAGCATTTT	CASSRGQEQPQHF
TRBV6-1	TRBD1	TRBJ2-6	NA	TGTGCCAGCAGTGAAGCCAGAATAAGACAGGGCGCCTCTGGGGCCAACGTCCTGACTTTC	CASSEARIRQGASGANVLTF
TRBV28	NA	TRBJ2-1	NA	TGTGCCAGCAGTAAGCCCGACATTACCCAGGAGCAGTTCTTC	CASSKPDITQEQFF
TRBV30	TRBD1	TRBJ2-7	NA	TGTGCCTGGAGTGCCGGCCGGGGACAGGAAATCTTCAAGCAGTACTTC	CAWSAGRGQEIFKQYF
TRBV14	NA	TRBJ1-1	NA	TGTGCCAGCAGCCAAGATCGGGGGGGGCAAGCTTTCTTT	CASSQDRGGQAFF
TRBV24-1	TRBD1	TRBJ2-7	NA	TGTGCCACCAGTGATCCTGGGACAGGGGGCTTTACCCAGTACTTC	CATSDPGTGGFTQYF
TRBV2	NA	TRBJ1-4	NA	TGTGCCAGCAGTGTACCTGGGAGAGAGGAAAAACTGTTTTTT	CASSVPGREEKLFF
TRBV20-1	TRBD2	TRBJ2-7	NA	TGCAGTGCGGGGAGGGCTCGGGAGCAGTACTTC	CSAGRAREQYF
TRBV7-9	NA	TRBJ1-3	few	TGTGCCAGCAGCTACGCAGGGACATCTGGAAACACCATATATTTT	CASSYAGTSGNTIYF
TRBV6-5	TRBD2	TRBJ2-7	NA	TGTGCCAGCATTCTGACTAGCGCGGTCGACGAGCAGTACTTC	CASILTSAVDEQYF
TRBV15	NA	TRBJ1-2	NA	TGTGCCACCAGCAGAGTGCAGGGATATGGCTACACCTTC	CATSRVQGYGYTF
TRBV10-3	NA	TRBJ1-1	few	TGTGCCGTAAGTAGCGGTCATTTGGGCACTGAAGCTTTCTTT	CAVSSGHLGTEAFF
TRBV27	TRBD1	TRBJ1-4	NA	TGTGCCAGCAGCCCGGGACAGGGGAAAGCAACTAATGAAAAACTGTTTTTT	CASSPGQGKATNEKLFF
TRBV3-1/TRBV3-2	NA	TRBJ2-3	NA	TGTGCCAGCAGCCCGGGGACTGAGACAGATACGCAGTATTTT	CASSPGTETDTQYF
TRBV5-8	TRBD1	TRBJ2-7	NA	TGTGCCAGCAGCACCGGGACAGGGACCGCCTACGAGCAGTACTTC	CASSTGTGTAYEQYF
TRBV30	NA	TRBJ1-1	NA	TGTGCCTGGAGACGAATTAGGGAGTACACTGAAGCTTTCTTT	CAWRRIREYTEAFF
TRBV25-1	NA	TRBJ1-6	NA	TGTGCCAGCAGTTTCCAGGGTACTAATTCACCCCTCCACTTT	CASSFQGTNSPLHF
TRBV2	NA	TRBJ1-6	NA	TGTGCCAGCAGTGCAGGGGCCTATTCACCCCTCCACTTT	CASSAGAYSPLHF
TRBV5-4	NA	TRBJ2-7	once	TGTGCCAGCAGCTTGGTTCAGGGCCGCGAGCAGTACTTC	CASSLVQGREQYF
TRBV2	TRBD1	TRBJ2-7	NA	TGTGCCAGCAAAGGACAGGTGGTTTCCTACGAGCAGTACTTC	CASKGQVVSYEQYF